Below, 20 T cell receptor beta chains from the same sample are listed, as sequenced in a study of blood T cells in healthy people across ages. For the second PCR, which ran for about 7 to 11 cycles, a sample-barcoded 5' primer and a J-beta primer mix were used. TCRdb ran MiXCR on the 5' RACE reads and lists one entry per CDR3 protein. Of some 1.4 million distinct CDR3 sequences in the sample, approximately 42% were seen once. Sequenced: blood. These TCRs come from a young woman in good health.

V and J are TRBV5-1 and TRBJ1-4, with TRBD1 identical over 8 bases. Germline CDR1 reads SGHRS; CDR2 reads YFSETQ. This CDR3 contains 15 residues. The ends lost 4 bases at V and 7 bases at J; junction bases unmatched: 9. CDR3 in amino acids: CASSPEATGVEKLFF. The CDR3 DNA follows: TGCGCCAGCAGCCCCGAGGCGACAGGGGTTGAAAAACTGTTTTTT.

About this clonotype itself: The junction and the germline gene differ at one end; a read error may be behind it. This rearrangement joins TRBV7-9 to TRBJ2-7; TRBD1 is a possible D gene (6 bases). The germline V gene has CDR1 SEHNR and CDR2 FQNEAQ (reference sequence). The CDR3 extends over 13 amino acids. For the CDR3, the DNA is TGTGCCAGCAGCTACGGACAGTCCTACGGGCAGTACTTC. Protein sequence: CASSYGQSYGQYF.

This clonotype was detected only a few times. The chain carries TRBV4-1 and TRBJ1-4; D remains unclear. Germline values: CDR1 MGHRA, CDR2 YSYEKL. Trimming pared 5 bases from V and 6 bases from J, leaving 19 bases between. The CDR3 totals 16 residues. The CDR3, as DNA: TGCGCCAGCAGCGTACTCACCCAGATGGCTTATGAAAAACTGTTTTTT. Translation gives CASSVLTQMAYEKLFF.

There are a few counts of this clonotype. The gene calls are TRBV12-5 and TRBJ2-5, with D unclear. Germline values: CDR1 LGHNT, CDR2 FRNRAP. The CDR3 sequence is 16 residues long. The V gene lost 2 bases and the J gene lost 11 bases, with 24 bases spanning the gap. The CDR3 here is CASGLMDGKRHNEQYF. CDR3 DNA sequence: TGTGCTAGTGGTTTGATGGACGGAAAACGCCACAATGAGCAGTACTTC.

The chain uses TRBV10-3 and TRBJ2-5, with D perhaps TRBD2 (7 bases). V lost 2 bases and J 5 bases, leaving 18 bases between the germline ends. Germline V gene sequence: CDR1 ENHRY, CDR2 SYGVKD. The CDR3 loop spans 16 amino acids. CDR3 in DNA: TGTGCCATCAGTGAGAACCTGCCTGGGAGGGGGGAGACCCAGTACTTC. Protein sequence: CAISENLPGRGETQYF.

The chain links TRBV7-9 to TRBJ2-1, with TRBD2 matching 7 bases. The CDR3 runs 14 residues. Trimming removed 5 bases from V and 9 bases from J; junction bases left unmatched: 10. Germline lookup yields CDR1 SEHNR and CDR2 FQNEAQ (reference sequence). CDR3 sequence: CASSPKGGRPEQFF. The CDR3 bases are TGTGCCAGCAGCCCAAAGGGAGGGCGTCCTGAGCAGTTCTTC.

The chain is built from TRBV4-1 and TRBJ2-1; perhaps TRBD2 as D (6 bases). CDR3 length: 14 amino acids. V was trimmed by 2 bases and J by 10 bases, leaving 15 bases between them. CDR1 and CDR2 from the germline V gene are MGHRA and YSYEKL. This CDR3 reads CASSQPTSTREQFF. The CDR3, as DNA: TGCGCCAGCAGCCAACCTACTAGCACGAGAGAGCAGTTCTTC.

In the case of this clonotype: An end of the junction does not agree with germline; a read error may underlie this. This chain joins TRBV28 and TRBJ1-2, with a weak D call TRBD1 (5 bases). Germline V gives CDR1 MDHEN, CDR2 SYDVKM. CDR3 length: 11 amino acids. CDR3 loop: CASSSRGGYAF. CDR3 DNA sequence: TGTGCCAGCAGTTCGAGGGGAGGCTACGCCTTC.

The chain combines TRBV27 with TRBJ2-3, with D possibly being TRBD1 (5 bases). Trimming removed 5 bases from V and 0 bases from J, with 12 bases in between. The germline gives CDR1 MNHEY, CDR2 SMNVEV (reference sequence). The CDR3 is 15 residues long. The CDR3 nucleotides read TGTGCCAGCAGTCCTCGGACACACAGCACAGATACGCAGTATTTT. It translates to CASSPRTHSTDTQYF.

The CDR3 loop reads CASSAGLSFANEQFF. In DNA form, the CDR3 reads TGTGCCAGCAGCGCTGGACTATCCTTTGCCAATGAGCAGTTCTTC. The chain joins TRBV11-2 to TRBJ2-1; tentatively, D is TRBD2 (6 bases). Germline values: CDR1 SGHAT, CDR2 FQNNGV. The CDR3 has 15 amino acids. Trimming took off 5 bases at V and 6 bases at J, with 17 bases between the two ends.

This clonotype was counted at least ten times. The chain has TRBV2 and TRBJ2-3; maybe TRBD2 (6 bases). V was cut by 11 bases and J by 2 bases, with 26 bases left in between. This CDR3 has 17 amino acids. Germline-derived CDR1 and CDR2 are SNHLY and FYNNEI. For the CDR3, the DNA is TGTGCCTCCACTATTGATGAGGGAGGAAGGAACACAGATACGCAGTATTTT. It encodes CASTIDEGGRNTDTQYF.

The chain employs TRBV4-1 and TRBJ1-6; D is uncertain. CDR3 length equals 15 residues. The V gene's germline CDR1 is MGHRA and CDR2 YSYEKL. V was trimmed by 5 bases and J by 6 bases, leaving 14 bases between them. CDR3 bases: TGCGCCAGCAGCGCAACCAAGGGTGGTAATTCACCCCTCCACTTT. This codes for CASSATKGGNSPLHF.

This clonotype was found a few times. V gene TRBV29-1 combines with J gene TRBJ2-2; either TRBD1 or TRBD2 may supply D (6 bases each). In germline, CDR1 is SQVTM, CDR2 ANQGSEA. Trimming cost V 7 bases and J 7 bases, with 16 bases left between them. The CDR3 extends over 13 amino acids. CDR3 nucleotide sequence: TGCAGCGCCTCCAAAGGGGGGTACGGGGAGCTGTTTTTT. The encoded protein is CSASKGGYGELFF.

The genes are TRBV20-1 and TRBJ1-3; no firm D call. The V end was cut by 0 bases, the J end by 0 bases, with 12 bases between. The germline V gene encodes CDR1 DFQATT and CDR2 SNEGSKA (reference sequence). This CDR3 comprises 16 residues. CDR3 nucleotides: TGCAGTGCTAGAGAGGACGACGCACGCTCTGGAAACACCATATATTTT. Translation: CSAREDDARSGNTIYF.

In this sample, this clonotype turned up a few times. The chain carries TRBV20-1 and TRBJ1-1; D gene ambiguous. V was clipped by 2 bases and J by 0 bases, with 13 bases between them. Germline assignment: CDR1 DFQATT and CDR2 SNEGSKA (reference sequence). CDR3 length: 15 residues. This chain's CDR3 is CSARWPRSMNTEAFF. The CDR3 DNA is TGCAGTGCTAGATGGCCCCGCTCGATGAACACTGAAGCTTTCTTT.

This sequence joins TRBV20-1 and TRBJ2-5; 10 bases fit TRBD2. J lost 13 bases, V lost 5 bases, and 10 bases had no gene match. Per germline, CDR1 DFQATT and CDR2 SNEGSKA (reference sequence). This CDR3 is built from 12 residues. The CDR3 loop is CSARQREGERYF. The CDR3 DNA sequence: TGCAGTGCTCGACAGCGGGAGGGTGAGCGGTACTTC.

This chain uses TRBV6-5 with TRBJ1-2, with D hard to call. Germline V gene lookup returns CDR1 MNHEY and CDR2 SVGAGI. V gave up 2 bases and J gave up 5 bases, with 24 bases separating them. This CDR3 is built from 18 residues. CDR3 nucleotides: TGTGCCAGCAGTTACACCATAAACCGCCGGGGATTGGGATATGGCTACACCTTC. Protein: CASSYTINRRGLGYGYTF.

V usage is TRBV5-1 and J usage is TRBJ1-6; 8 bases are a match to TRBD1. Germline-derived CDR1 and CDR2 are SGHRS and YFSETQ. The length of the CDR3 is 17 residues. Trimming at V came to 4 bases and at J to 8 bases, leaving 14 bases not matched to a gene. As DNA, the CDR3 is TGCGCCAGCAGCCCAATTGGGTCGGACAGGGCCGATTCACCCCTCCACTTT. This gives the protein CASSPIGSDRADSPLHF.

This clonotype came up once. CDR3 sequence: CASFEGGGISSPLHF. CDR3 sequence (DNA): TGTGCCAGCTTCGAGGGAGGGGGGATTAGTTCACCCCTCCACTTT. The chain combines TRBV6-2 or TRBV6-3 with TRBJ1-6; tentative D call: TRBD1 (6 bases). Germline-derived CDR1 and CDR2 are MNHEY and SVGEGT. Deletions cut 8 bases from V and 9 bases from J, with 20 bases between. CDR3 size: 15 residues.

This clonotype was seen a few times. The chain's CDR3 is CAITRTGTGWHYGYTF. CDR3 DNA: TGTGCCATCACCAGGACCGGGACAGGGTGGCACTATGGCTACACCTTC. V usage is TRBV10-3 and J usage is TRBJ1-2; 9 bases are a match to TRBD1. CDR1 is ENHRY, CDR2 SYGVKD, per germline. This CDR3 contains 16 residues. With 7 bases clipped from V and 3 bases from J, the junction kept 12 bases outside the gene matches.